This is a list of T cell receptor beta chains from one sample in a study of blood T cell repertoires in COVID-19. Libraries were prepared by immunoSEQ multiplex PCR; TCRdb keeps only in-frame clonotypes and omits some of them. The repertoire consists of 130,000 to 150,000 clones, with 85% to 90% occurring once and the leading ten covering 3% to 3.5%. Sequences were obtained from peripheral blood. Source of these receptors: a woman aged 55-70 years with active COVID-19. The CDR3 runs from the conserved cysteine through the conserved F or W. D genes are given only for firm matches. Part of the rows lack a size; the others show once, few, many or a class for expanded clones.

V: TRBV30; D: -; size: few; J: TRBJ2-2; DNA: TGTGCCTGGAGTGCGGACTCCAGAGGGGAGCTGTTTTTT; CDR3: CAWSADSRGELFF
V: TRBV28; D: -; size: -; J: TRBJ2-6; DNA: TGTGCCAGCAGTGAAACAGGGACGTACTCTGGGGCCAACGTCCTGACTTTC; CDR3: CASSETGTYSGANVLTF
V: TRBV19; D: TRBD2; size: -; J: TRBJ2-1; DNA: TGTGCCAGTAGTAGCGGGAGGGCCATACCGAGCTCCTACAATGAGCAGTTCTTC; CDR3: CASSSGRAIPSSYNEQFF
V: TRBV5-1; D: TRBD2; size: -; J: TRBJ2-2; DNA: TGCGCCAGCAGCCAGCTAGCGGGGGGTCCCGAGAGGGAGCTGTTTTTT; CDR3: CASSQLAGGPERELFF
V: TRBV30; D: -; size: -; J: TRBJ2-7; DNA: TGTGCCTGGAGTGTCCTCACCCGCGGCCTCTCCTACGAGCAGTACTTC; CDR3: CAWSVLTRGLSYEQYF
V: TRBV2; D: TRBD1; size: once; J: TRBJ2-7; DNA: TGTGCCAGCAGTGGACAGGGCGAGCAGTACTTC; CDR3: CASSGQGEQYF
V: TRBV6-5; D: -; size: -; J: TRBJ2-7; DNA: -; CDR3: CASSSSLAGGSEQYF
V: TRBV5-4; D: TRBD2; size: -; J: TRBJ2-7; DNA: TGTGCCAGCAGCTCCGGGACTAGCGGGGCCTCGGAGCAGTACTTC; CDR3: CASSSGTSGASEQYF
V: TRBV19; D: -; size: -; J: TRBJ1-5; DNA: TGTGCCAGTAGTATACGACAGATCCTTGACAATCAGCCCCAGCATTTT; CDR3: CASSIRQILDNQPQHF
V: TRBV28; D: TRBD2; size: -; J: TRBJ2-1; DNA: TGTGCCAGCAGTCCCTTAGCGGGAGGGCCGAGGAATGAGCAGTTCTTC; CDR3: CASSPLAGGPRNEQFF
V: TRBV28; D: -; size: -; J: TRBJ1-6; DNA: TGTGCCAGCAGTTTCCCCCAGGGTGGGCTTAATTCACCCCTCCACTTT; CDR3: CASSFPQGGLNSPLHF
V: TRBV28; D: -; size: -; J: TRBJ1-6; DNA: TGTGCCAGCAGTTTAAATCGACCGGGACACTCCTATAATTCACCCCTCCACTTT; CDR3: CASSLNRPGHSYNSPLHF
V: TRBV19; D: -; size: -; J: TRBJ1-4; DNA: TGTGCTTCAGGGGTCACCAAAAAACTGTTTTTT; CDR3: CASGVTKKLFF
V: TRBV7-2; D: -; size: -; J: TRBJ2-5; DNA: TGTGCCAGCAGCTTAGCCAAAACAGGCAAAGAGACCCAGTACTTC; CDR3: CASSLAKTGKETQYF
V: TRBV7-2; D: TRBD1; size: -; J: TRBJ2-3; DNA: TGTGCCAGCAGCTTAATGCGGACAGGGACCGTGGCAGATACGCAGTATTTT; CDR3: CASSLMRTGTVADTQYF
V: TRBV19; D: -; size: -; J: TRBJ1-3; DNA: TGTGCCAGCCACTATCAGGGAACAGGGTCTGGAAACACCATATATTTT; CDR3: CASHYQGTGSGNTIYF
V: TRBV5-1; D: -; size: once; J: TRBJ2-1; DNA: TGCGCCAGCAGCTTGGGACAATCCTCCAATGAGCAGTTCTTC; CDR3: CASSLGQSSNEQFF
V: TRBV4-2; D: TRBD2; size: -; J: TRBJ2-5; DNA: TGTGCCAGCAGCCAAGACCCTCTAGCGGGAGGAGAGACCCAGTACTTC; CDR3: CASSQDPLAGGETQYF
V: TRBV5-5; D: -; size: -; J: TRBJ2-6; DNA: TGTGCCAGCAGCTTGGTTCCAGCGTACTCTGGGGCCAACGTCCTGACTTTC; CDR3: CASSLVPAYSGANVLTF
V: TRBV4-2; D: TRBD2; size: -; J: TRBJ2-2; DNA: TGTGCCAGCAGCCAGCTCCGGGGAGGGGACACCGGGGAGCTGTTTTTT; CDR3: CASSQLRGGDTGELFF
V: TRBV15; D: TRBD1; size: -; J: TRBJ1-2; DNA: TGTGCCACCAGCAGCCCGACAGGGTTCTATGGCTACACCTTC; CDR3: CATSSPTGFYGYTF
V: TRBV13; D: -; size: -; J: TRBJ2-1; DNA: TGTGCCAGCAGCTTAAGGGGCAATGAGCAGTTCTTC; CDR3: CASSLRGNEQFF
V: TRBV29-1; D: -; size: -; J: TRBJ2-3; DNA: TGCAGCGTTGCCCACGGAGATACGCAGTATTTT; CDR3: CSVAHGDTQYF
V: TRBV19; D: TRBD1; size: -; J: TRBJ1-2; DNA: TGTGCCAGTAGACGAATTGACAGGGGGCGTCGGTATGGCTACACCTTC; CDR3: CASRRIDRGRRYGYTF
V: TRBV11-3; D: TRBD1; size: -; J: TRBJ1-1; DNA: TGTGCCAGCAGCTTCCCCGACCCCGGGACAGCAAACACTGAAGCTTTCTTT; CDR3: CASSFPDPGTANTEAFF
V: TRBV20-1; D: -; size: -; J: TRBJ2-7; DNA: TGCAGTGCTAGGTCAGGGTTCGAGCAGTACTTC; CDR3: CSARSGFEQYF
V: TRBV5-1; D: -; size: -; J: TRBJ2-3; DNA: TGCGCCAGCAGCGAGAACGACAGGGGAGGGGGCACAGATACGCAGTATTTT; CDR3: CASSENDRGGGTDTQYF
V: TRBV9; D: TRBD2; size: -; J: TRBJ2-4; DNA: TGTGCCAGCAGCCCCCAGCCGGGACTAGAAAATTTCGACATTCAGTACTTC; CDR3: CASSPQPGLENFDIQYF
V: TRBV5-4; D: -; size: -; J: TRBJ2-5; DNA: TGTGCCAGCAGCCCCCGGACATCACAAGAGACCCAGTACTTC; CDR3: CASSPRTSQETQYF
V: TRBV7-8; D: TRBD2; size: -; J: TRBJ2-7; DNA: TGTGCCAGCAGCCTTGGTGGACTAGCGGGAGTTTCTTACGAGCAGTACTTC; CDR3: CASSLGGLAGVSYEQYF
V: TRBV28; D: -; size: -; J: TRBJ2-1; DNA: TGTGCCAGCATCGAATTAAAAGGGAGAGCGTCCTACAATGAGCAGTTCTTC; CDR3: CASIELKGRASYNEQFF
V: TRBV28; D: -; size: -; J: TRBJ1-1; DNA: TGTGCCAGCAGTTTACCCCCCAGGGGACAATCCTTGAACACTGAAGCTTTCTTT; CDR3: CASSLPPRGQSLNTEAFF
V: TRBV3-1/TRBV3-2; D: -; size: -; J: TRBJ2-7; DNA: TGTGCCAGCAGCCAGGCTGGACTACCCTACGAGCAGTACTTC; CDR3: CASSQAGLPYEQYF
V: TRBV18; D: -; size: -; J: TRBJ1-3; DNA: TGTGCCAGCTCACCGGGACACTCTGGAAACACCATATATTTT; CDR3: CASSPGHSGNTIYF
V: TRBV9; D: -; size: few; J: TRBJ2-7; DNA: TGTGCCAGCAGCGGCGGACTTGCGCCCTACGAGCAGTACTTC; CDR3: CASSGGLAPYEQYF
V: TRBV28; D: TRBD1; size: once; J: TRBJ2-5; DNA: TGTGCCAGCAGTCCCACAGGGGGCGGAGAGACCCAGTACTTC; CDR3: CASSPTGGGETQYF
V: TRBV28; D: -; size: -; J: TRBJ2-7; DNA: TGTGCCAGCAGTGTAACAGTCCCGCCGAACTACGAGCAGTACTTC; CDR3: CASSVTVPPNYEQYF
V: TRBV11-2; D: TRBD2; size: -; J: TRBJ2-1; DNA: TGTGCCAGCAGCTTAGAGAGACTAGCGGGTTACAATGAGCAGTTCTTC; CDR3: CASSLERLAGYNEQFF
V: TRBV24-1; D: -; size: -; J: TRBJ2-3; DNA: TGTGCCACCAGTGATTACCCTAATACGCAGTATTTT; CDR3: CATSDYPNTQYF
V: TRBV5-4; D: -; size: -; J: TRBJ2-5; DNA: TGTGCCAGCAGCCCGGCGGGCTCCCAAGAGACCCAGTACTTC; CDR3: CASSPAGSQETQYF
V: TRBV28; D: TRBD1; size: once; J: TRBJ2-3; DNA: TGTGCCAGCAGTTTACGGGGACAGCTCACAGATACGCAGTATTTT; CDR3: CASSLRGQLTDTQYF
V: TRBV28; D: TRBD2; size: -; J: TRBJ2-3; DNA: TGTGCCAGCAGTTTTGCGGCGGGGAGGGTGGGTACGCAGTATTTT; CDR3: CASSFAAGRVGTQYF